A single sample gave rise to the 8 T cell receptor beta chains below, sequenced in a study of shared clonotypes between healthy human individuals. Produced via immunoSEQ multiplex PCR; TCRdb's table is partial and in-frame only. The data contain around 720,000 clones, around 73% of them seen just once; the ten biggest clones take up roughly 1.9%. The sample taken for sequencing was memory CD4+ T cells sorted from blood. Subset indicated: CD45RA-negative fraction. These receptors all stem from a woman aged 30 to 39 in good health.

The rearrangement uses TRBV19 and TRBJ2-7; 7 bases agree with TRBD1. Germline V gives CDR1 LNHDA, CDR2 SQIVND (reference sequence). Trimming cost V 5 bases and J 6 bases; bases outside gene matches: 13. This CDR3 comprises 15 residues. Written as DNA, the CDR3 is TGTGCCAGTAGTCCCAGAGCGACAGGGAATGGCGAGCAGTACTTC. Protein product: CASSPRATGNGEQYF.

Worth noting for this clone: A much larger clone differs by one base, so this may be a read error. The chain uses TRBV6-1 and TRBJ2-3; 9 nucleotides align to TRBD2. Trimming removed 4 bases from V and 1 base from J; junction bases left unmatched: 0. The CDR3 is 14 residues long. Germline CDR1 and CDR2: MNHNS and SASEGT. CDR3 region: CASSGTSGTDTQYF. The CDR3 region has the DNA TGTGCCAGCAGTGGGACTAGCGGCACAGATACGCAGTATTTT.

The chain couples TRBV13 to TRBJ1-3; 7 bases line up with TRBD1. The germline gives CDR1 PRHDT, CDR2 FYEKMQ (reference sequence). V lost 5 bases and J lost 4; bases outside the gene matches: 8. This CDR3 has 15 amino acids. The CDR3 sequence: CASSQYDRVGNTIYF. The CDR3 DNA sequence: TGTGCCAGCAGCCAGTATGACAGGGTGGGAAACACCATATATTTT.

The V call is TRBV6-4, the J call TRBJ1-4; 7 bases are a match to TRBD1. CDR3 length: 14 residues. CDR1 is MRHNA and CDR2 is SNTAGT in the germline V gene. V was clipped by 3 bases and J by 2 bases; unmatched bases: 0. This CDR3 is CASSETGTNEKLFF. CDR3 DNA: TGTGCCAGCAGTGAGACAGGGACTAATGAAAAACTGTTTTTT.

This clone was detected a few times. At the DNA level, this CDR3 is encoded by other sequences in the same sample as well. The chain is built from TRBV5-1 and TRBJ2-1; weak D call: TRBD2 (6 bases). V was cut by 4 bases and J by 0 bases, with 11 bases left in between. Germline-derived CDR1 and CDR2 are SGHRS and YFSETQ. The CDR3 consists of 15 residues. CDR3 nucleotide sequence: TGCGCCAGCAGCCTAGCGTCCGGCTCCTACAATGAGCAGTTCTTC. Translated, it gives CASSLASGSYNEQFF.

This rearrangement joins TRBV27 to TRBJ1-4; D possibly corresponds to TRBD1 (5 bases). Trimming took off 4 bases at V and 0 bases at J, with 12 bases between the two ends. CDR1 and CDR2 (germline): MNHEY, SMNVEV (reference sequence). The CDR3 is 16 amino acids. The CDR3 is CASSSRDGATNEKLFF. The CDR3 DNA follows: TGTGCCAGCAGTTCCCGGGACGGAGCAACTAATGAAAAACTGTTTTTT. Using reference TRBV27 and TRBJ1-4 for the parts outside the CDR3, the full variable domain is EAQVTQNPRYLITVTGKKLTVTCSQNMNHEYMSWYRQDPGLGLRQIYYSMNVEVTDKGDVPEGYKVSRKEKRNFPLILESPSPNQTSLYFCASSSRDGATNEKLFFGSGTQLSVL.

The DNA of the CDR3 is TGCGCCAGCAGCACCGGGACCTCAAACCAAGAGACCCAGTACTTC. Translation: CASSTGTSNQETQYF. This chain uses TRBV5-1 with TRBJ2-5, with D perhaps matching TRBD1 or TRBD2 (5 bases each). Germline V lookup: CDR1 SGHRS, CDR2 YFSETQ. The CDR3 runs to 15 residues. The V end lost 4 bases, the J end lost 0 bases, and 13 bases lay between the germline ends.

The chain has TRBV28 and TRBJ1-2; D is unclear. V was cut by 8 bases and J by 5 bases, with 6 bases left in between. This CDR3 spans 10 amino acids. Germline loops: CDR1 MDHEN, CDR2 SYDVKM. CDR3 amino acids: CASQGYGYTF. In DNA form, the CDR3 reads TGTGCCAGCCAAGGTTATGGCTACACCTTC.